This note documents a single TCR beta chain sequence. The source of the sample is a study of blood T cell repertoires in COVID-19. Study summary: COVID-19 samples collected from the United States, Italy and Spain covered acute and convalescent phases.

The Seattle patients joined while their infection was active and were tracked longitudinally afterward. Original processing notes: Counts of nucleated cells, estimated from reference gene primer amplification, were obtained. Generated by immunoSEQ multiplex PCR, the TCRdb table keeps only in-frame clones and is missing some. Clone size and the V and J calls come from that table; the DNA yielded D and trimming. The sample has more than 45,000 clones; 87% are singletons. The specimen was peripheral blood. This sequence was found in a woman aged 80 or over with COVID-19, enrolled during active disease.

The CDR3 nucleotides read TGTGCCAGCAGTTTATCGCAGACTCGGGAGCAGTACTTC. Translated, it gives CASSLSQTREQYF. V gene TRBV28 combines with J gene TRBJ2-7; the D is unclear. Trimming took off 1 base at V and 7 bases at J, with 11 bases between the two ends. CDR1 is MDHEN, CDR2 SYDVKM, per germline. The CDR3 contains 13 residues.